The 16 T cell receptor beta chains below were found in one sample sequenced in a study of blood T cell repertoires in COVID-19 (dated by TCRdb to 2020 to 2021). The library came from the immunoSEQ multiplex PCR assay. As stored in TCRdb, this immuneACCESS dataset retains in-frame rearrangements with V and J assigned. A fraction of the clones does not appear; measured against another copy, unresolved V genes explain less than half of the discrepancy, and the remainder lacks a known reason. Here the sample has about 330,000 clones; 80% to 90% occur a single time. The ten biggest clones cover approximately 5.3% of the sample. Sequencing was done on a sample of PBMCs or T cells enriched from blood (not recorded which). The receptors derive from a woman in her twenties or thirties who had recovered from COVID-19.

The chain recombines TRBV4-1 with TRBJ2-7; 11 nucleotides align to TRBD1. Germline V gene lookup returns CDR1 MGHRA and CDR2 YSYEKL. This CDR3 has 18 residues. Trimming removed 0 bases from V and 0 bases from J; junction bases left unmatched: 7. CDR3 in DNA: TGCGCCAGCAGCCAAGATAGAGGGGGACAGGGGGTCTCCTACGAGCAGTACTTC. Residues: CASSQDRGGQGVSYEQYF.

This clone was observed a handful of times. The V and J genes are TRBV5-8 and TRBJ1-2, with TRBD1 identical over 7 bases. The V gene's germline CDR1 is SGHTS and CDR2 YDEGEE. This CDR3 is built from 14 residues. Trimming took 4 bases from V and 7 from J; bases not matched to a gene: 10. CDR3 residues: CASSPMTGLLGYTF. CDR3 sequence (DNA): TGTGCCAGCAGCCCCATGACAGGGTTACTTGGCTACACCTTC. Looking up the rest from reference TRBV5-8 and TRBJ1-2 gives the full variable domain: EAGVTQSPTHLIKTRGQQATLRCSPISGHTSVYWYQQALGLGLQFLLWYDEGEERNRGNFPPRFSGRQFPNYSSELNVNALELEDSALYLCASSPMTGLLGYTFGSGTRLTVV.

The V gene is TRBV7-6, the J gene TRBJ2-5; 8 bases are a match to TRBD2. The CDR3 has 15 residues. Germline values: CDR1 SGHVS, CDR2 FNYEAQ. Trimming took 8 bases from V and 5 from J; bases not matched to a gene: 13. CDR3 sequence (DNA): TGTGCCAGCCGCTCCTATCCCGGGGGGGAGGAGACCCAGTACTTC. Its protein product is CASRSYPGGEETQYF.

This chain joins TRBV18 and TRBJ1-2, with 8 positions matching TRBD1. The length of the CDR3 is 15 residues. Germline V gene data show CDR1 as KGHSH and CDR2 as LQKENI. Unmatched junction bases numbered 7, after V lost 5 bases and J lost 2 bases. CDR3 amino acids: CASSAGQVGNYGYTF. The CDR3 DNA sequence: TGTGCCAGCTCAGCGGGACAGGTTGGGAACTATGGCTACACCTTC.

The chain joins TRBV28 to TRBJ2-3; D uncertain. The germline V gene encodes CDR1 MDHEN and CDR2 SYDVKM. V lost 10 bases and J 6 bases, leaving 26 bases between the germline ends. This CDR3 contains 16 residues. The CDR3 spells CATSTGEDLRVDTQYF. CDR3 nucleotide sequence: TGTGCCACCTCTACTGGCGAGGATTTACGGGTGGATACGCAGTATTTT.

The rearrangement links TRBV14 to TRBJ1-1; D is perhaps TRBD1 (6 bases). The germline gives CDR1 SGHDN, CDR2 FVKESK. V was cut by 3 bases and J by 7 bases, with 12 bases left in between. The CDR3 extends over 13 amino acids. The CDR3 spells CASSQNLQGEAFF. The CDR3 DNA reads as TGTGCCAGCAGCCAGAACCTACAGGGTGAAGCTTTCTTT. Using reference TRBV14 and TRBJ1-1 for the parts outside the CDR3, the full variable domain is EAGVTQFPSHSVIEKGQTVTLRCDPISGHDNLYWYRRVMGKEIKFLLHFVKESKQDESGMPNNRFLAERTGGTYSTLKVQPAELEDSGVYFCASSQNLQGEAFFGQGTRLTVV.

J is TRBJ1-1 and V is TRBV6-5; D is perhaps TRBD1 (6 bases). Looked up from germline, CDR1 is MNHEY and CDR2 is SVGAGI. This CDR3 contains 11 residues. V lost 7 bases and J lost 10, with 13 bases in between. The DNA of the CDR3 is TGTGCCAGCAATACCGGGACACGAGCTTTCTTT. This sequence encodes CASNTGTRAFF.

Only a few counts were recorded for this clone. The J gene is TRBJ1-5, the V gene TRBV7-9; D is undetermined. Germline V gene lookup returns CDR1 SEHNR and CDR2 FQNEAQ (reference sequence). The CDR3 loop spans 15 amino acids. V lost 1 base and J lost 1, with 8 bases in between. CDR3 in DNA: TGTGCCAGCAGCTTAGATTCAGGAAGCAATCAGCCCCAGCATTTT. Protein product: CASSLDSGSNQPQHF.

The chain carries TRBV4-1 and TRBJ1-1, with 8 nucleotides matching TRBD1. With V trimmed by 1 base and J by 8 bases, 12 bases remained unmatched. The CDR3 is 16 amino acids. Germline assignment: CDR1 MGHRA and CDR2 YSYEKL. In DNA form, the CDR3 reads TGCGCCAGCAGCCAAGGTCCCGCAGGGGGCGGAATAGAAGCTTTCTTT. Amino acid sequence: CASSQGPAGGGIEAFF.

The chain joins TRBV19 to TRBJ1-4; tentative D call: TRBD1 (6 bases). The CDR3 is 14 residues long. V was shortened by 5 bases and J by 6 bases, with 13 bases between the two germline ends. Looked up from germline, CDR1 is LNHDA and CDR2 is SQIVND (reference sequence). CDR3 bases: TGTGCCAGTAGTCGTGTACAGGGTTATGAAAAACTGTTTTTT. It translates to CASSRVQGYEKLFF.

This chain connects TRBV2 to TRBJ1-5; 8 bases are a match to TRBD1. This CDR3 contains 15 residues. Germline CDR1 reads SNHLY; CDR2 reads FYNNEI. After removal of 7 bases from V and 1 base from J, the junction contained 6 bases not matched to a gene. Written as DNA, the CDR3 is TGTGCCAGCACGATGTACAGGGGGAGCAATCAGCCCCAGCATTTT. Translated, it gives CASTMYRGSNQPQHF.

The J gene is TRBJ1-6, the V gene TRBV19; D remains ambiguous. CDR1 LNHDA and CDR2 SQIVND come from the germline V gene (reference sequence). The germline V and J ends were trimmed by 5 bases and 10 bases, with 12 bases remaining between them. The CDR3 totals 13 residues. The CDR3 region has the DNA TGTGCCAGTAGTCAGCTGGGGAGCTCACCCCTCCACTTT. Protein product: CASSQLGSSPLHF.

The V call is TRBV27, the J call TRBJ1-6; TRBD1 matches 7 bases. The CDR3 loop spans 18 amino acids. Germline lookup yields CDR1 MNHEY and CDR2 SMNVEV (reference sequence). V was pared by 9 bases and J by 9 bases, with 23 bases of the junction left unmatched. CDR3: CASLRLLETGQTGSPLHF. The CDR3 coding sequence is TGTGCCAGTCTACGACTCCTTGAGACAGGGCAGACGGGTTCACCCCTCCACTTT.

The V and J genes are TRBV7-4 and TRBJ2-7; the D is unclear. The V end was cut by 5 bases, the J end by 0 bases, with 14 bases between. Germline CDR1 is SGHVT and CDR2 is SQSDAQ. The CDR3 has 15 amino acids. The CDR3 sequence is CASSPHQDSSYEQYF. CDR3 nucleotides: TGTGCCAGCAGCCCGCATCAGGATAGCTCCTACGAGCAGTACTTC.

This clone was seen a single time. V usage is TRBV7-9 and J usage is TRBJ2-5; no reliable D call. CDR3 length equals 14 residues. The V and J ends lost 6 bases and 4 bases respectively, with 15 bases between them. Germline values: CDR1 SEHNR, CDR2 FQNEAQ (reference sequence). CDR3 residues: CASSYSPVPETQYF. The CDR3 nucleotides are TGTGCCAGCAGTTATAGCCCGGTTCCAGAGACCCAGTACTTC.

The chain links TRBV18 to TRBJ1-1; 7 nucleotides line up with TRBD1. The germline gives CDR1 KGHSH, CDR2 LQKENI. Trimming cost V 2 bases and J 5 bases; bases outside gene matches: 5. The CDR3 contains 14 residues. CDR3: CASSPTGQVTEAFF. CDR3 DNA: TGTGCCAGCTCACCAACCGGACAGGTAACTGAAGCTTTCTTT.